This T cell receptor beta chain originates from a study of blood T cell repertoires in COVID-19. Across the whole study: The origin of the acute and convalescent COVID-19 samples was the United States, Italy and Spain. In each case, the material was cDNA or gDNA derived from T cells, B-cell-depleted T cells, or PBMCs.

In the source study's methods: Amplification from reference gene primers served as the basis for estimated nucleated cell counts. Assay used: immunoSEQ multiplex PCR; TCRdb lists only in-frame clones, some missing. V and J calls and clone size come straight from that table; D and trimming were deduced from the DNA. Altogether about 150,000 clones are present, approximately 83% being singletons, with the ten largest covering approximately 32%. The CDR3 loop spans 13 amino acids. V lost 4 bases and J lost 2, with 8 bases in between. Germline V gene lookup returns CDR1 SGHDN and CDR2 FVKESK. The chain joins TRBV14 to TRBJ1-1, with TRBD1 as a possible D gene (6 bases). Sequences were obtained from peripheral blood. The origin of this receptor is a woman aged 60-70 years with acute or convalescent COVID-19. The chain's CDR3 is CASSRQVNTEAFF. The CDR3 DNA reads as TGTGCCAGCAGCCGACAGGTTAACACTGAAGCTTTCTTT. The whole variable domain, remainder taken from reference TRBV14 and TRBJ1-1, is EAGVTQFPSHSVIEKGQTVTLRCDPISGHDNLYWYRRVMGKEIKFLLHFVKESKQDESGMPNNRFLAERTGGTYSTLKVQPAELEDSGVYFCASSRQVNTEAFFGQGTRLTVV.